A single sample is the source of the 14 T cell receptor beta chains below, sequenced in a study of tumor-infiltrating lymphocytes in primary liver carcinoma. In addition to blood RNA drawn from unsorted whole blood, germline DNA was extracted. Using a constant-region primer together with ProtoScript II reverse transcriptase, TCR beta cDNA was made from approximately 0.55 ug of total RNA. Libraries for TCR beta were built through three nested multiplex PCR rounds, which together made up a slightly modified ARM-PCR procedure. A C-beta reverse primer was combined with TRBV1-TRBV30 forward primers in the first two PCR rounds, and each round had 10 cycles. TCRdb reprocessed the multiplex PCR reads with MiXCR, giving one entry per CDR3 protein. The table has 330,000 or so distinct CDR3 sequences, 65% seen once. Sequenced material: peripheral blood. The source is a man between 40 and 49 years old with primary liver carcinoma and hepatitis B virus infection.

Concerning this clonotype: A clone one base away is much larger, so this may be a read error. This chain links TRBV12-3 or TRBV12-4 with TRBJ1-1, with no clear D. The CDR3 runs to 14 residues. Trimming stripped 6 bases from V and 1 base from J, with 12 bases between. The CDR3 region is CASSRISGNTEAFF. CDR3 coding DNA: TGTGCCAGCAGCCGGATCTCAGGGAACACTGAAGCTTTCTTT.

Comments on this clonotype: A much larger clone lies a single base off, so this may be a read error. The chain couples TRBV6-5 to TRBJ1-2; D gene uncertain. Germline V gene sequence: CDR1 MNHEY, CDR2 SVGAGI. The CDR3 has 14 residues. The CDR3 nucleotides are TGTGCCAGCAGTTACTCAGCGGAGAGCTATGGCTACATCTTC. Encoded protein: CASSYSAESYGYIF.

This rearrangement joins TRBV6-1 to TRBJ2-1, with a weak D call TRBD2 (6 bases). CDR3 length equals 14 residues. Germline CDR1 MNHNS, CDR2 SASEGT. Trimming shortened V by 8 bases and J by 1 base, and 12 bases separated the two germline ends. This CDR3 is CASLKSGSYNEQFF. For the CDR3, the DNA is TGTGCCAGCCTCAAGAGCGGGTCCTACAATGAGCAGTTCTTC.

As concerns this clonotype: A much larger clonotype is one base distant, so this may be a read error. V is TRBV5-4 and J is TRBJ2-5, with D unresolved. Trimming cost V 0 bases and J 2 bases, with 5 bases left between them. The CDR3 extends over 13 amino acids. From germline, CDR1 is SGHNT and CDR2 YYREEE (reference sequence). The CDR3 protein is CASSLEVQETQYF. CDR3 bases: TGTGCCAGCAGCTTGGAGGTGCAAGAGACCCAGTACTTC. The variable domain in full, completed from reference TRBV5-4 and TRBJ2-5, reads ETGVTQSPTHLIKTRGQQVTLRCSSQSGHNTVSWYQQALGQGPQFIFQYYREEENGRGNFPPRFSGLQFPNYSSELNVNALELDDSALYLCASSLEVQETQYFGPGTRLLVL.

J is TRBJ2-2 and V is TRBV30, with D tentatively TRBD2 (6 bases). Trimming pared 0 bases from V and 6 bases from J, leaving 8 bases between. CDR3 length: 13 amino acids. Germline values: CDR1 GTSNPN, CDR2 SVGIG (reference sequence). The CDR3 protein is CAWSVREPGELFF. DNA for the CDR3: TGTGCCTGGAGTGTGCGGGAACCCGGGGAGCTGTTTTTT.

V and J are TRBV11-2 and TRBJ2-1; D is ambiguous. Per germline, CDR1 SGHAT and CDR2 FQNNGV. This CDR3 spans 13 amino acids. The CDR3: CAGSPGVVNEQFF. The CDR3 bases are TGTGCAGGCAGCCCTGGGGTGGTGAATGAGCAGTTCTTC.

This chain joins TRBV5-5 and TRBJ2-2; D assignment may be TRBD1 or TRBD2 (5 bases each). Trimming removed 6 bases from V and 7 bases from J, with 22 bases in between. The germline gives CDR1 SGHKS, CDR2 YYEKEE (reference sequence). The CDR3 length is 16 residues. Written as DNA, the CDR3 is TGTGCCAGCAACTCGCCGGGACCCGCGACGGGCGGGGAGCTGTTTTTT. Its translation is CASNSPGPATGGELFF. The whole variable domain, filled in from reference TRBV5-5 and TRBJ2-2, reads DAGVTQSPTHLIKTRGQQVTLRCSPISGHKSVSWYQQVLGQGPQFIFQYYEKEERGRGNFPDRFSARQFPNYSSELNVNALLLGDSALYLCASNSPGPATGGELFFGEGSRLTVL.

Notes on this clonotype: The germline gene is not matched at one end of the junction; a read error may be the cause. The gene calls are TRBV11-3 and TRBJ1-2, with a possible D match to TRBD1 (6 bases). Germline assignment: CDR1 SGHNT and CDR2 YENEEA. The CDR3 length is 16 residues. The CDR3 region is CASSLGNRTVDHGYTF. CDR3 nucleotide sequence: TGTGCCAGCAGTTTAGGAAATCGGACAGTCGACCATGGCTACACCTTC.

CDR3 loop: CASSVATRSLTQYF. The CDR3, as DNA: TGTGCCAGCAGCGTAGCTACGCGGTCTCTGACCCAGTACTTC. The J gene is TRBJ2-5, the V gene TRBV9; D ambiguous. CDR1 is SGDLS, CDR2 YYNGEE, per germline. Trimming left V 0 bases short and J 7 bases short, with 13 bases between. The CDR3 runs 14 residues.

This sequence joins TRBV28 and TRBJ1-2; D gene ambiguous. Germline loops: CDR1 MDHEN, CDR2 SYDVKM. The CDR3 spans 13 residues. This chain's CDR3 is CDSSFVPNYGYTF. As DNA, the CDR3 is TGTGACAGTAGTTTTGTGCCTAACTATGGCTACACCTTC.

The gene calls are TRBV11-2 and TRBJ2-7; tentatively, D is TRBD1 or TRBD2 (5 bases each). V lost 8 bases and J 5 bases, leaving 19 bases between the germline ends. The CDR3 is 14 residues long. Germline loops: CDR1 SGHAT, CDR2 FQNNGV. In DNA, the CDR3 is TGTGCCAGCGACCCCCGGGACCGGCAAAACGAGCAGTACTTC. It is translated as CASDPRDRQNEQYF.

A note on this clonotype: This may be a read error, as it is one base from a much larger clone. The gene calls are TRBV4-3 and TRBJ2-7; D gene uncertain. Germline V CDR1 and CDR2: LGHNA, YSLEER. This CDR3 has 13 residues. DNA for the CDR3: TGTGCCAGCATCCAGATAGGACGTGGCGAGCAGTACTTC. Translated: CASIQIGRGEQYF.

The chain links TRBV11-2 to TRBJ1-2; 7 bases fit TRBD1. The germline gives CDR1 SGHAT, CDR2 FQNNGV. With V trimmed by 5 bases and J by 6 bases, 9 bases remained unmatched. The CDR3 spans 14 residues. CDR3 sequence: CASSPRQGDHGYTF. The CDR3 nucleotides read TGTGCCAGCAGCCCTAGACAGGGAGATCATGGCTACACCTTC.

Turning to this clonotype: This CDR3 is missing its conserved last phenylalanine or tryptophan, likely due to a read error. The CDR3 DNA sequence: TGCAGCGTTGCCGGCGGACAGAGTTACAATGAGCAGTTCTCC. Translating gives CSVAGGQSYNEQFS. V gene TRBV29-1 combines with J gene TRBJ2-1, with D tentatively TRBD1 (6 bases). CDR3 length equals 14 residues. The germline V and J ends were trimmed by 4 bases and 4 bases, with 14 bases remaining between them. The germline V gene encodes CDR1 SQVTM and CDR2 ANQGSEA.